This T cell receptor (beta chain) was recorded in a study of T cells in Graves' hyperthyroidism and ophthalmopathy. This CDR3 comprises 17 residues. V lost 3 bases and J lost 5, with 22 bases in between. Germline V gives CDR1 KGHSH, CDR2 LQKENI. Researchers took RNA transcripts and amplified the TCR beta CDR3 regions from them. The HTBI primer set served for first-round RT-PCR of the TCR CDR3. MiXCR was run by TCRdb on the multiplex PCR reads, yielding one entry per CDR3 protein. Here the sample spans 550,000 to 700,000 distinct CDR3 sequences, 46% being singletons. The chain uses TRBV18 and TRBJ2-5, with D possibly being TRBD1 (6 bases). Sequenced input: peripheral blood or thyroid tissue (not recorded which). This TCR was recovered from an adult woman with Graves' disease, either hyperthyroidism or ophthalmopathy (not recorded which). CDR3 region: CASSPIFGQRLGETQYF. DNA of the CDR3: TGTGCCAGCTCACCGATCTTCGGACAGCGGCTGGGGGAGACCCAGTACTTC.